This T cell receptor beta chain was documented in a study of tumour-infiltrating T cells in Burkitt lymphoma. Study-level background: Survival, overall and progression-free, tracked with productive clonality.

Sequencing was performed with immunoSEQ multiplex PCR; in TCRdb, only in-frame clones are kept and a portion is missing. This sample has approximately 15,000 clones, with about 80% found just once. A word on this clone: Compared with germline, one end of the junction differs, possibly owing to a read error.

Sequences were obtained from tumor tissue. The receptor's source is a human donor with diffuse large B-cell lymphoma.

The DNA of the CDR3 is TGTGCTAGCAGCTTAGGCAGGGTGGGGTACGATGAGCAGTTCTTC. Translating gives CASSLGRVGYDEQFF. The V gene is TRBV7-7, the J gene TRBJ2-1; D is perhaps TRBD1 (5 bases). The V gene's germline CDR1 is SSHAT and CDR2 FNYEAQ (reference sequence). The CDR3 totals 15 residues.